These 15 T cell receptor beta chains came from one sample sequenced in a study of blood T cell repertoires in COVID-19. The table came from immunoSEQ multiplex PCR; TCRdb's copy has only in-frame clones and leaves some out. The data show 35,000 to 45,000 clones, with about three quarters seen just once and 25% to 35% held by the top ten. The material sequenced was peripheral blood. The receptors come from a man aged 55-75 years with acute or convalescent COVID-19.

The CDR3 here is CASSIRAAGGLYEQYF. The CDR3 bases are TGTGCCAGTAGTATACGGGCAGCGGGAGGGCTTTACGAGCAGTACTTC. The chain has TRBV19 and TRBJ2-7; TRBD2 agrees at 10 bases. V dropped 2 bases and J dropped 4; count of bases not matched to a gene: 8. CDR1 and CDR2 (germline): LNHDA, SQIVND (reference sequence). The CDR3 is made up of 16 amino acids.

The chain has TRBV7-9 and TRBJ2-7; D uncertain. The CDR3 sequence is 14 residues long. Germline V gives CDR1 SEHNR, CDR2 FQNEAQ (reference sequence). The V end lost 5 bases, the J end lost 0 bases, and 11 bases lay between the germline ends. CDR3 nucleotides: TGTGCCAGCAGCAAGAACCTAGACTCCTACGAGCAGTACTTC. Its protein product is CASSKNLDSYEQYF. Together with reference TRBV7-9 and TRBJ2-7, the CDR3 gives the full variable domain: DTGVSQNPRHKITKRGQNVTFRCDPISEHNRLYWYRQTLGQGPEFLTYFQNEAQLEKSRLLSDRFSAERPKGSFSTLEIQRTEQGDSAMYLCASSKNLDSYEQYFGPGTRLTVT.

The chain is built from TRBV5-1 and TRBJ2-1; TRBD2 agrees at 7 bases. Germline CDR1 and CDR2: SGHRS and YFSETQ. The CDR3 is made up of 16 amino acids. J gave up 7 bases and V 4 bases, and 14 bases lay outside the gene matches. The CDR3 DNA sequence: TGCGCCAGCAGCCCCGTCACCGGGACTACTTCGAATGAGCAGTTCTTC. It translates to CASSPVTGTTSNEQFF.

The chain links TRBV11-2 to TRBJ1-1, with a weak D call TRBD1 (5 bases). The CDR3 is 17 residues long. V gave up 5 bases and J gave up 1 base, with 20 bases separating them. Germline V gene data show CDR1 as SGHAT and CDR2 as FQNNGV. CDR3 nucleotide sequence: TGTGCCAGCAGCGGCGGGAGGGCAGGGAGGGCGAACACTGAAGCTTTCTTT. It encodes CASSGGRAGRANTEAFF. Full variable domain (rest looked up from reference TRBV11-2 and TRBJ1-1): EAGVAQSPRYKIIEKRQSVAFWCNPISGHATLYWYQQILGQGPKLLIQFQNNGVVDDSQLPKDRFSAERLKGVDSTLKIQPAKLEDSAVYLCASSGGRAGRANTEAFFGQGTRLTVV.

By sample share, this clone is medium-sized. The gene calls are TRBV5-1 and TRBJ2-7; D might be TRBD2 (5 bases). The length of the CDR3 is 16 residues. The V and J ends lost 3 bases and 0 bases respectively, with 16 bases between them. Germline V CDR1 and CDR2: SGHRS, YFSETQ. The CDR3 reads CASSSKRGPHSYEQYF. The CDR3 nucleotides read TGCGCCAGCAGCTCTAAAAGAGGGCCTCACTCCTACGAGCAGTACTTC.

The chain is built from TRBV7-8 and TRBJ2-3, with TRBD1 matching over 11 bases. Germline CDR1 reads SGHVS; CDR2 reads FQNEAQ. This CDR3 is built from 17 residues. The trim removed 3 bases at V and 3 bases at J, leaving 8 bases unmatched. The CDR3 region is CASSFGQGATGTDTQYF. DNA for the CDR3: TGTGCCAGCAGCTTTGGACAGGGGGCAACAGGGACAGATACGCAGTATTTT.

The CDR3 sequence is CASSQREYTGELFF. Here the CDR3 DNA reads TGCGCCAGCAGCCAGCGGGAGTACACCGGGGAGCTGTTTTTT. The chain joins TRBV5-1 to TRBJ2-2; 8 bases are shared with TRBD2. V lost 4 bases and J lost 3; bases outside the gene matches: 2. Germline V gene lookup returns CDR1 SGHRS and CDR2 YFSETQ. There are 14 residues in the CDR3.

V gene TRBV2 combines with J gene TRBJ1-4; 8 nucleotides align to TRBD1. V dropped 4 bases and J dropped 8; count of bases not matched to a gene: 9. The CDR3 runs 15 residues. Germline V gives CDR1 SNHLY, CDR2 FYNNEI. CDR3 loop: CASSGTGTGQEKLFF. The CDR3 DNA sequence: TGTGCCAGCAGTGGAACCGGGACAGGACAGGAAAAACTGTTTTTT.

V is TRBV7-9 and J is TRBJ1-1; no definite D call. The germline V gene has CDR1 SEHNR and CDR2 FQNEAQ (reference sequence). This CDR3 has 14 amino acids. Trimming took 1 base from V and 1 from J, leaving 7 bases between them. CDR3 protein: CASSLVAGNTEAFF. The CDR3 DNA is TGTGCCAGCAGCTTAGTGGCGGGGAACACTGAAGCTTTCTTT.

The chain joins TRBV11-3 to TRBJ2-1, with 14 bases matching TRBD2. The germline CDR1 and CDR2 sequences are SGHNT and YENEEA. The CDR3 length is 15 residues. Trimming at V came to 4 bases and at J to 12 bases, leaving 8 bases not matched to a gene. The CDR3 nucleotides are TGTGCCAGCAGCTCTGGGACTAGCGGGAGTAAGGGGCAGTTCTTC. Translating gives CASSSGTSGSKGQFF.

This clone occurred a few times. The rearrangement links TRBV6-6 to TRBJ1-5; TRBD1 agrees at 8 bases. The CDR3 has 15 residues. The germline CDR1 and CDR2 sequences are MNHNY and SVGAGI (reference sequence). V trimming: 4 bases; J trimming: 2 bases; junction bases outside the gene matches: 4. CDR3 residues: CASSSQGQGNQPQHF. The CDR3 region has the DNA TGTGCCAGCAGTTCGCAGGGACAGGGCAATCAGCCCCAGCATTTT.

The V and J genes are TRBV11-2 and TRBJ1-2; 8 bases align to TRBD1. This CDR3 region has 17 residues. CDR1 and CDR2 (germline): SGHAT, FQNNGV. V dropped 2 bases and J dropped 2; count of bases not matched to a gene: 10. The CDR3 spells CASSLWGGQGGNYGYTF. DNA of the CDR3: TGTGCCAGCAGCTTATGGGGCGGACAGGGAGGGAACTATGGCTACACCTTC.

The chain links TRBV7-2 to TRBJ2-5, with 9 bases fitting TRBD1. Germline V lookup: CDR1 SGHTA, CDR2 FQGNSA. The CDR3 loop spans 16 amino acids. V dropped 6 bases and J dropped 2; count of bases not matched to a gene: 10. CDR3 in DNA: TGTGCCAGCAGTCTCAAGGACAGGGGTAGGCAAGAGACCCAGTACTTC. Protein: CASSLKDRGRQETQYF.

The rearrangement uses TRBV4-1 and TRBJ2-7; maybe TRBD1 (5 bases). Looked up from germline, CDR1 is MGHRA and CDR2 is YSYEKL. This CDR3 spans 16 amino acids. V was pared by 0 bases and J by 4 bases, with 16 bases between. The CDR3 spells CASSQDPRAGQYEQYF. CDR3 DNA: TGCGCCAGCAGCCAAGATCCTAGGGCAGGGCAATACGAGCAGTACTTC.

This clone has more than one count but fewer than ten. This chain joins TRBV27 and TRBJ1-5; TRBD1 matches 8 bases. V shed 2 bases and J 6 bases; nucleotides not matched to a gene: 3. The CDR3 has 14 residues. Germline V lookup: CDR1 MNHEY, CDR2 SMNVEV (reference sequence). The CDR3 bases are TGTGCCAGCAGTTTAGACAGGGGCGGTCAGCCCCAGCATTTT. Translation: CASSLDRGGQPQHF.